Given below is one T cell receptor (beta chain) in context. The target of this receptor is not known. No per-base quality is available; no much larger clone lies one base away. The immunoSEQ Assay, a bias-controlled multiplex PCR, was used to amplify TCRbeta CDR3 regions from genomic DNA. Per the source publication's procedure: Nucleated cell counts per sample were estimated from amplification of reference gene primers within the assay. Sequence reads were collapsed and filtered to measure the absolute abundance of every unique TCRbeta CDR3 rearrangement. For each sample, productive Simpson clonality was calculated as the square root of Simpson's diversity index over productive rearrangements. Sourced from immuneACCESS, this table was stored by TCRdb with only in-frame sequences that have V and J called. A share of the clones is absent; for the studies checked, an unresolved V gene accounts for under half, and the remainder has no known explanation. From that table come the V and J calls and clone size; the DNA was used to work out D and trimming. Recorded for this sample are about 300,000 clones; 80% to 90% of them occurred a single time. Around 6% of the sample goes to the ten largest clones.

This sample is drawn from a study of blood T cell repertoires in COVID-19 (dated by TCRdb to the early 2020s). Regarding the study in general: The collaborator samples originated in the United States, Italy and Spain and spanned the acute and convalescent phases of COVID-19. HLA class I and class II types, where available, came from metadata supplied by the sample provider rather than from assay-based typing. The sample metadata nearly always contained a de-identified subject ID, COVID-19 status, age in years and sex. Deeply sampled blood TCRbeta repertoires from subjects exposed to, actively infected with, or recovered from COVID-19 were included in the dataset. The repertoires were released in a freely available public database intended as a resource for research on the immune response to SARS-CoV-2. The prospective study material was composed of cDNA or gDNA derived from T cells, B-cell-depleted T cells, or PBMCs. The samples were drawn from two sources: the first 160 participants of the ongoing ImmuneRACE study, and 1,254 subjects contributed by 6 global collaborators. Study-level results and caveats: The amount of clinical and demographic metadata varied by source and participant and was provided uncurated.

The germline V gene encodes CDR1 MNHEY and CDR2 SVGAGI. The V and J ends are trimmed by 2 bases and 8 bases, leaving 16 bases between them. The CDR3 spans 16 residues, from the cysteine through the phenylalanine. Only CDR3 DNA remains: 48 bases, in frame from the first base. Samples from volunteer blood donors who had recovered from COVID-19 were contributed by a second Seattle source. The collaborating institutions used their own protocols to collect whole blood in K2EDTA tubes. Collaborator samples were shipped for TCRbeta analysis as frozen whole blood, isolated PBMCs, or DNA extracted from either sample type.

In this chain, TRBV6-5 is recombined with TRBJ1-6, with the D gene call left open. The source of this sequence is a man aged 18-30 years who had recovered from COVID-19. Sequenced sample: peripheral blood. The bases read TGTGCCAGCAGTTACGGGATGGGAGGTAAAGATTCACCCCTCCACTTT. It is translated as CASSYGMGGKDSPLHF.